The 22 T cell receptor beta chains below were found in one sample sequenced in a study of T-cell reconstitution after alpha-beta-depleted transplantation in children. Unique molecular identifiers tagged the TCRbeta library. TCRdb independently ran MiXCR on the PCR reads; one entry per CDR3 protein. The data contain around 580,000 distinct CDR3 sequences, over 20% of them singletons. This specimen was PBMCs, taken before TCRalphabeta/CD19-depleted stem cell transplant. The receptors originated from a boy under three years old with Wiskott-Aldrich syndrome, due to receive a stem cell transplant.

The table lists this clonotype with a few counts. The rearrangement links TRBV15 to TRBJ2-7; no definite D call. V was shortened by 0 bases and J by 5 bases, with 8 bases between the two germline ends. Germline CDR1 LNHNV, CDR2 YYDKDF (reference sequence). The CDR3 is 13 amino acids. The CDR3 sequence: CATSRDLVDEQYF. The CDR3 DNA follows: TGTGCCACCAGCAGAGATCTGGTGGACGAGCAGTACTTC.

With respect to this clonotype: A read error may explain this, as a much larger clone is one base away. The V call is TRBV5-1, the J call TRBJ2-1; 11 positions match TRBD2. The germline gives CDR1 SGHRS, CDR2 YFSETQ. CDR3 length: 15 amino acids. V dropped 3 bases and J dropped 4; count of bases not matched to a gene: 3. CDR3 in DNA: TGCGCCAGCAGCTGGGGACTAGCGGAGTACAATGAGCAGTTCTTC. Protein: CASSWGLAEYNEQFF.

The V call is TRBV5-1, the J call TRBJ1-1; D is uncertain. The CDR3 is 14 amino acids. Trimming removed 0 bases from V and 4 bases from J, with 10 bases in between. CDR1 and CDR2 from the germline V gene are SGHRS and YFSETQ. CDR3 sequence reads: CASSLAPGITEAFF. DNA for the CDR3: TGCGCCAGCAGCTTGGCCCCGGGGATCACTGAAGCTTTCTTT.

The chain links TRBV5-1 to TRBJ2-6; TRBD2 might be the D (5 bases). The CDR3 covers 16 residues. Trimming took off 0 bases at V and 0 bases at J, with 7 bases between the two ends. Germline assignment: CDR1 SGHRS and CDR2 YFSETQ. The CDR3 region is CASSLERTSGANVLTF. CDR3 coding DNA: TGCGCCAGCAGCTTGGAGCGGACCTCTGGGGCCAACGTCCTGACTTTC.

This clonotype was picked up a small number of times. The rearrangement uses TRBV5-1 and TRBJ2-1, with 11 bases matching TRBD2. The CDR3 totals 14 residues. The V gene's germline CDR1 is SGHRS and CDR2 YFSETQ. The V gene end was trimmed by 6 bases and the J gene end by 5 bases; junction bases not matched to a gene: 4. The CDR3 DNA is TGCGCCAGCAACATACTAGCGGGGGACAATGAGCAGTTCTTC. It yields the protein CASNILAGDNEQFF. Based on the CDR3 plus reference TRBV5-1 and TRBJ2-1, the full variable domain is KAGVTQTPRYLIKTRGQQVTLSCSPISGHRSVSWYQQTPGQGLQFLFEYFSETQRNKGNFPGRFSGRQFSNSRSEMNVSTLELGDSALYLCASNILAGDNEQFFGPGTRLTVL.

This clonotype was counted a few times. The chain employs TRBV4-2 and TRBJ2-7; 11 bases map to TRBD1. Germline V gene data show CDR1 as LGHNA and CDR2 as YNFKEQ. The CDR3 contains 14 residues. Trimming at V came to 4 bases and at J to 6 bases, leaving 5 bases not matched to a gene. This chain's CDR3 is CASSLSGQGAEQYF. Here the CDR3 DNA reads TGTGCCAGCAGCCTATCAGGACAGGGGGCCGAGCAGTACTTC.

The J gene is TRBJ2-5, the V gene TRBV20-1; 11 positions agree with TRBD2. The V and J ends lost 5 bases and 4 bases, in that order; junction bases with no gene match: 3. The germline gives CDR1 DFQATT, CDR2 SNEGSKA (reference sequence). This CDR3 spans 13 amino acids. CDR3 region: CSAGGLAGETQYF. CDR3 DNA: TGCAGTGCTGGAGGACTAGCGGGAGAGACCCAGTACTTC.

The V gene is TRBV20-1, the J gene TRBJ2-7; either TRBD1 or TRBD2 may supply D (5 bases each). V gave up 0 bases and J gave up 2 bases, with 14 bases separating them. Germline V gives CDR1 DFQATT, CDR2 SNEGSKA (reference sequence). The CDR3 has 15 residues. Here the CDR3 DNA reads TGCAGTGCTAGAGATGGGGCGGGTCCCACCTACGAGCAGTACTTC. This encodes CSARDGAGPTYEQYF.

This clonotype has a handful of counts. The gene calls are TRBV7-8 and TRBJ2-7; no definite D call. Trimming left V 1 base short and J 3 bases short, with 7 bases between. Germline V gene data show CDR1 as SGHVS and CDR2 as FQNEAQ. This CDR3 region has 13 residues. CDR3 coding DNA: TGTGCCAGCAGCTTAGTTTCCAACTACGAGCAGTACTTC. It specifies CASSLVSNYEQYF.

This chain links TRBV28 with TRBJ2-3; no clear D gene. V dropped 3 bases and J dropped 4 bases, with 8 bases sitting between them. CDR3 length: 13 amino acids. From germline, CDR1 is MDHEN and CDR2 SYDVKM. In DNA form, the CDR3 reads TGTGCCAGCAGTTTTGGATCCCCAGATACGCAGTATTTT. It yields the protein CASSFGSPDTQYF.

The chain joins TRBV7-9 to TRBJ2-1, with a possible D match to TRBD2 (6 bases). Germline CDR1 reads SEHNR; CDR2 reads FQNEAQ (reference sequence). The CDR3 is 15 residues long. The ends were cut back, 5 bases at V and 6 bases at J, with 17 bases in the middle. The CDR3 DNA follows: TGTGCCAGCAGCCCCGGGACTCCCAGGGTCAATGAGCAGTTCTTC. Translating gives CASSPGTPRVNEQFF.

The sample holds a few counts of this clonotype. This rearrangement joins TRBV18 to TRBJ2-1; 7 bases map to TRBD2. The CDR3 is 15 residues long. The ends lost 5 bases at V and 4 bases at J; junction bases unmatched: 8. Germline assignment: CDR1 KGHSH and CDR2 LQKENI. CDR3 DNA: TGTGCCAGCTCAGGAGGGGAGCGGGGTTACAATGAGCAGTTCTTC. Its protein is CASSGGERGYNEQFF.

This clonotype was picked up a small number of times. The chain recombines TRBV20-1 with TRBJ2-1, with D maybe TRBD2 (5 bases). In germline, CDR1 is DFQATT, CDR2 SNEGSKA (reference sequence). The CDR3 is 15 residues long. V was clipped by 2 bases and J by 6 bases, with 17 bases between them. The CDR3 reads CSARPSGPRGNEQFF. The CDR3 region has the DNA TGCAGTGCTAGACCCAGCGGCCCTAGAGGCAATGAGCAGTTCTTC.

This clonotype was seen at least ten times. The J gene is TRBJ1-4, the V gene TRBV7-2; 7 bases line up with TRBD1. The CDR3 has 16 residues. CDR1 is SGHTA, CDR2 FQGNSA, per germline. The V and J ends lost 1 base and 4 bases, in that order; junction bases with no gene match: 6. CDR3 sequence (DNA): TGTGCCAGCAGCTTAGGGGGACAGTTTGGTAATGAAAAACTGTTTTTT. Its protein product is CASSLGGQFGNEKLFF.

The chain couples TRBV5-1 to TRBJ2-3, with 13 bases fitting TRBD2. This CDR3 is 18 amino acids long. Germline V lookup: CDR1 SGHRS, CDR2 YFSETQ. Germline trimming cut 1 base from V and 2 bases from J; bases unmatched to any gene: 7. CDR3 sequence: CASSLTSGGGSPTDTQYF. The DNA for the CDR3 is TGCGCCAGCAGCTTGACTAGCGGGGGGGGCTCCCCCACAGATACGCAGTATTTT.

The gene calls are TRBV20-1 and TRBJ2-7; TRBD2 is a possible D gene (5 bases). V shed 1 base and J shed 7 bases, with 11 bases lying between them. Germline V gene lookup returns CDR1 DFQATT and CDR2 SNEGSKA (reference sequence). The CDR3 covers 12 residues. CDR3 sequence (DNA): TGCAGTGCTAGAGTATCGTCGGGGGAGCAGTACTTC. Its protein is CSARVSSGEQYF.

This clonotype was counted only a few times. The CDR3 coding sequence is TGTGCCACCAGCAGAGCTGGGGAGACCCAGTACTTC. Its translation is CATSRAGETQYF. The chain links TRBV15 to TRBJ2-5; D remains ambiguous. CDR3 length: 12 residues. Trimming shortened V by 1 base and J by 5 bases, and 5 bases separated the two germline ends. CDR1 LNHNV and CDR2 YYDKDF come from the germline V gene (reference sequence).

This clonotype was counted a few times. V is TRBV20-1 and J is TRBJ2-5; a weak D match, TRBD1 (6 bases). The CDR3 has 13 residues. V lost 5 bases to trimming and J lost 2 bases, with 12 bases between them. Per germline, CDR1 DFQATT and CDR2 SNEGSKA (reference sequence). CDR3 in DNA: TGCAGTGCTTTACAGGGAGAGCAAGAGACCCAGTACTTC. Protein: CSALQGEQETQYF.

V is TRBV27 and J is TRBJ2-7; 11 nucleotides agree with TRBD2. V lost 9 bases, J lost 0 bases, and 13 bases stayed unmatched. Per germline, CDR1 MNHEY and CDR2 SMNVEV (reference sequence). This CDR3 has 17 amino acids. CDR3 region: CARDATLSGRASYEQYF. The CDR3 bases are TGTGCCAGAGATGCGACTCTTAGCGGGAGGGCCTCCTACGAGCAGTACTTC.

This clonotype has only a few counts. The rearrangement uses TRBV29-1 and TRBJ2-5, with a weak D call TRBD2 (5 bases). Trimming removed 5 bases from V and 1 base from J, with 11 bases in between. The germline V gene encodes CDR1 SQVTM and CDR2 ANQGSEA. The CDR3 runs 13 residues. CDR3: CSVKRGLQETQYF. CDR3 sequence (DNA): TGCAGCGTTAAGAGAGGACTCCAAGAGACCCAGTACTTC.

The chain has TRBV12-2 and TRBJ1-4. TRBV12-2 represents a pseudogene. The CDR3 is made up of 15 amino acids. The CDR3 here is CASRFPKTTNEKLFF. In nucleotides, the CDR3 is TGTGCAAGTCGTTTCCCCAAAACTACTAATGAAAAACTGTTTTTT.

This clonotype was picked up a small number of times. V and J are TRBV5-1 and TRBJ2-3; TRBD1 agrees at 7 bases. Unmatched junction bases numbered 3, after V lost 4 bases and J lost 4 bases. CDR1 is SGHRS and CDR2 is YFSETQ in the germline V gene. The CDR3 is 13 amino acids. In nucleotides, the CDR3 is TGCGCCAGCAGCACGACAGGGTCAGATACGCAGTATTTT. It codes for CASSTTGSDTQYF.